A single sample is the source of the 6 T cell receptor beta chains below, sequenced in a study of cytomegalovirus exposure and HLA in healthy donors listed by TCRdb under 2017. The library was built by means of the immunoSEQ multiplex PCR assay. For the multiplex PCR, a mixture combining 60 forward primers for TCR Vbeta segments and 13 reverse primers for TCR Jbeta segments was used. TCRdb retrieved this table from immuneACCESS and kept in-frame rearrangements only. Not all clones are present; in checked studies, unresolved V genes account for under half, and no reason is known for the remainder. The sample table contains about 190,000 clones; only one count was recorded for roughly 80% of them. The ten largest clones capture around 1.6% of the sample. Sample: PBMCs. These receptors were taken from a woman under 30 in good health and CMV-seronegative.

The genes are TRBV7-2 and TRBJ2-3; 11 bases are shared with TRBD2. This CDR3 is 18 amino acids long. Per germline, CDR1 SGHTA and CDR2 FQGNSA. The V segment lost 6 bases and the J segment 4 bases; nucleotides outside the gene matches: 15. CDR3 sequence (DNA): TGTGCCAGCAGTCCTAATTTAGCGGGAGGGCCCAGAGCAGATACGCAGTATTTT. Encoded protein: CASSPNLAGGPRADTQYF. The variable domain in full, with the rest retrieved from reference TRBV7-2 and TRBJ2-3, is GAGVSQSPSNKVTEKGKDVELRCDPISGHTALYWYRQSLGQGLEFLIYFQGNSAPDKSGLPSDRFSAERTGGSVSTLTIQRTQQEDSAVYLCASSPNLAGGPRADTQYFGPGTRLTVL.

The rearrangement uses TRBV7-2 and TRBJ2-5; 9 bases align to TRBD2. Trimming removed 5 bases from V and 5 bases from J; junction bases left unmatched: 12. The CDR3 loop spans 16 amino acids. Per the germline V gene, CDR1 is SGHTA and CDR2 is FQGNSA. The CDR3 region has the DNA TGTGCCAGCAGCCGGGGGCCAGCGGGAGGAAGGGAGACCCAGTACTTC. It translates to CASSRGPAGGRETQYF. Full variable domain (remainder filled in from reference TRBV7-2 and TRBJ2-5): GAGVSQSPSNKVTEKGKDVELRCDPISGHTALYWYRQSLGQGLEFLIYFQGNSAPDKSGLPSDRFSAERTGGSVSTLTIQRTQQEDSAVYLCASSRGPAGGRETQYFGPGTRLLVL.

The chain has TRBV19 and TRBJ1-2; no reliable D call. The V end lost 3 bases, the J end lost 4 bases, and 15 bases lay between the germline ends. This CDR3 is built from 15 residues. Germline CDR1 and CDR2: LNHDA and SQIVND (reference sequence). As DNA, the CDR3 is TGTGCCAGTAGTATTCTCTTGCAGCACAGCTATGGCTACACCTTC. Translation gives CASSILLQHSYGYTF. Drawing the rest from reference TRBV19 and TRBJ1-2, the complete variable domain is DGGITQSPKYLFRKEGQNVTLSCEQNLNHDAMYWYRQDPGQGLRLIYYSQIVNDFQKGDIAEGYSVSREKKESFPLTVTSAQKNPTAFYLCASSILLQHSYGYTFGSGTRLTVV.

The chain uses TRBV14 and TRBJ2-1, with TRBD2 matching over 10 bases. Germline CDR1 is SGHDN and CDR2 is FVKESK. The V and J ends lost 4 bases and 8 bases, in that order; junction bases with no gene match: 11. The CDR3 loop spans 16 amino acids. In DNA form, the CDR3 reads TGTGCCAGCAGCCGGCTAGCGGGGGATAGATACGATGAGCAGTTCTTC. Translated: CASSRLAGDRYDEQFF. Filled out from reference TRBV14 and TRBJ2-1, the complete variable domain reads EAGVTQFPSHSVIEKGQTVTLRCDPISGHDNLYWYRRVMGKEIKFLLHFVKESKQDESGMPNNRFLAERTGGTYSTLKVQPAELEDSGVYFCASSRLAGDRYDEQFFGPGTRLTVL.

The chain couples TRBV11-2 to TRBJ2-5; D ambiguous. Deletions cut 1 base from V and 3 bases from J, with 6 bases between. CDR1 and CDR2 from the germline V gene are SGHAT and FQNNGV. The CDR3 length is 13 residues. For the CDR3, the DNA is TGTGCCAGCAGCTTAGGCAGGAAAGAGACCCAGTACTTC. This codes for CASSLGRKETQYF.

CDR3 sequence reads: CAWTILAVSTDTQYF. CDR3 in DNA: TGTGCCTGGACCATACTAGCGGTTAGCACAGATACGCAGTATTTT. The chain has TRBV30 and TRBJ2-3, with 8 bases aligning to TRBD2. The CDR3 is made up of 15 amino acids. V dropped 4 bases and J dropped 0; count of bases not matched to a gene: 6. Germline CDR1 is GTSNPN and CDR2 is SVGIG (reference sequence).